Sequencing of this T cell receptor beta chain was carried out in a study of radiation and T cells in renal cell carcinoma. TCRdb's copy holds only in-frame clones and misses some; the assay was immunoSEQ multiplex PCR. The sample includes thousands of clones, 68% of them seen just once. Noted treatment: treatment-naive control, cytoreductive nephrectomy. This CDR3 contains 16 residues. Trimming cost V 2 bases and J 2 bases; bases outside gene matches: 3. The sequence derives from a human donor with renal cell carcinoma. The sequences come from tumor tissue, collected from a patient whose treatment was nephrectomy without radiotherapy. The chain carries TRBV5-3 and TRBJ2-1; 11 bases are shared with TRBD2. TRBV5-3 belongs to the ORF category, with a function that is uncertain. CDR3 sequence reads: CARSFGSGRAYNEQFF. The CDR3, as DNA: TGTGCCAGAAGCTTTGGTAGCGGGAGGGCCTACAATGAGCAGTTCTTC.